The subject of this entry is one TCR beta chain. What it recognizes is unknown. This sample stems from a study of cytomegalovirus exposure and HLA in healthy donors. General study results and limits: Later work showed greater clonal expansion in HLA-associated TCR beta chains than in equally common others.

Primers: 60 Vbeta forward and 13 Jbeta reverse. Profiled with immunoSEQ multiplex PCR; TCRdb holds only in-frame clones, not every one. Among about 93,000 clones listed, around 78% were seen once. This receptor was obtained from a young man in good health and CMV-seronegative. The sample comprised PBMCs.

CDR3 loop: CAISEPGLAGEFF. The CDR3 coding sequence is TGTGCCATCAGTGAGCCGGGACTAGCGGGGGAGTTCTTC. The chain uses TRBV10-3 and TRBJ2-1, with 14 bases that match TRBD2. Germline CDR1 and CDR2: ENHRY and SYGVKD. The trim removed 2 bases at V and 14 bases at J, leaving 2 bases unmatched. CDR3 length: 13 residues.